This T cell receptor beta chain was documented in a study of T cell responses to AZD1222 COVID-19 vaccine. This clone appeared once. Its antigen remains unidentified. CDR3 length equals 20 residues. CDR1 and CDR2 (germline): MNHNS, SASEGT. V lost 1 base, J lost 0 bases, and 12 bases stayed unmatched. Study-level results: Among spike-specific TCRs, nearly half reportedly target unmutated variant regions. With two AZD1222 doses given, Spike-specific TCR breadth and depth both rose. White British people made up most donors, females outnumbered males, and clonal diversity was possibly underestimated. There were vaccine-associated CD4 TCRs across spike, dominant at 160-218 and 743-854.

Repertoires were generated with immunoSEQ multiplex PCR, while TCRdb's copy carries only in-frame clones and drops some. The sample carries around 100,000 clones, around 87% recorded once. The material sequenced was peripheral blood, taken on day 0 of MenACWY control vaccination. V and J are TRBV6-1 and TRBJ2-6; 7 bases are a match to TRBD2. This clonotype was sampled from an adult in good health. The CDR3 coding sequence is TGTGCCAGCAGTGAAGGGGGGTTCGGCGGGAGCAACTCTGGGGCCAACGTCCTGACTTTC. Amino acids: CASSEGGFGGSNSGANVLTF.